These 18 T cell receptor beta chains came from one sample sequenced in a study of blood T cell repertoires in COVID-19. Sequenced by immunoSEQ multiplex PCR; TCRdb stores in-frame clones only, minus some. The sample consists of fewer than 250,000 clones, roughly four fifths of them appearing once. Material for sequencing was PBMCs or T cells enriched from blood (not recorded which). These receptor sequences come from a woman between 35 and 50 years old who had been exposed to COVID-19.

V and J are TRBV18 and TRBJ2-2, with TRBD1 as a possible D gene (6 bases). CDR3 length: 16 amino acids. Germline-derived CDR1 and CDR2 are KGHSH and LQKENI. V lost 0 bases and J lost 0, with 8 bases in between. CDR3 nucleotides: TGTGCCAGCTCACCACCGGCAGGGGCGAACACCGGGGAGCTGTTTTTT. Protein: CASSPPAGANTGELFF. Based on the CDR3 plus reference TRBV18 and TRBJ2-2, the full variable domain is NAGVMQNPRHLVRRRGQEARLRCSPMKGHSHVYWYRQLPEEGLKFMVYLQKENIIDESGMPKERFSAEFPKEGPSILRIQQVVRGDSAAYFCASSPPAGANTGELFFGEGSRLTVL.

The rearrangement uses TRBV5-3 and TRBJ2-2, with a possible D match to TRBD1 (6 bases). TRBV5-3 is known as an ORF, though its function is uncertain. This CDR3 has 17 amino acids. The ends were cut back, 4 bases at V and 6 bases at J, with 22 bases in the middle. The CDR3 coding sequence is TGTGCCAGAAGCCTGCCCCACAGGGACCGGCCGTCCGGGGAGCTGTTTTTT. Amino acid sequence: CARSLPHRDRPSGELFF.

This clone was observed a few times. The CDR3 loop reads CASSGSVKESPLHF. CDR3 in DNA: TGCGCCAGCAGCGGCTCAGTCAAGGAGTCACCCCTCCACTTT. The J gene is TRBJ1-6, the V gene TRBV5-1; no definite D call. The CDR3 sequence is 14 residues long. The ends were cut back, 4 bases at V and 10 bases at J, with 15 bases in the middle. CDR1 is SGHRS, CDR2 YFSETQ, per germline.

CDR3 DNA: TGTGCCAGTAGTTTGCCCGGACAGGGGGAGAGGGGCTATGGCTACACCTTC. As protein: CASSLPGQGERGYGYTF. The chain recombines TRBV19 with TRBJ1-2; 10 nucleotides match TRBD1. CDR3 size: 17 residues. Losses at the gene ends were 5 bases for V and 4 bases for J; bases not matched to a gene: 13. Per the germline V gene, CDR1 is LNHDA and CDR2 is SQIVND (reference sequence).

The rearrangement links TRBV9 to TRBJ2-1; 10 bases map to TRBD2. The CDR3 spans 15 residues. Germline-derived CDR1 and CDR2 are SGDLS and YYNGEE. With V trimmed by 3 bases and J by 4 bases, 4 bases remained unmatched. The CDR3 bases are TGTGCCAGCAGCGGAGGACTAGCGGCATACAATGAGCAGTTCTTC. Translating it yields CASSGGLAAYNEQFF. The full variable domain, completed using reference TRBV9 and TRBJ2-1, is DSGVTQTPKHLITATGQRVTLRCSPRSGDLSVYWYQQSLDQGLQFLIQYYNGEERAKGNILERFSAQQFPDLHSELNLSSLELGDSALYFCASSGGLAAYNEQFFGPGTRLTVL.

There are a few counts of this clone. The J gene is TRBJ2-3, the V gene TRBV7-3; 7 bases map to TRBD2. Germline assignment: CDR1 SGHTA and CDR2 FQGTGA. CDR3 length: 13 residues. The junction had 2 bases not matched to a gene; V was cut back by 2 bases and J by 6 bases. CDR3 nucleotide sequence: TGTGCCAGCAGCTTAGGACTAGAGGATACGCAGTATTTT. This sequence encodes CASSLGLEDTQYF.

The V call is TRBV7-9, the J call TRBJ2-7, with D uncertain. The germline gives CDR1 SEHNR, CDR2 FQNEAQ (reference sequence). The length of the CDR3 is 15 residues. The V and J ends lost 0 bases and 0 bases respectively, with 9 bases between them. The CDR3 DNA is TGTGCCAGCAGCTTAGCGGGCTTCAACTCCTACGAGCAGTACTTC. This codes for CASSLAGFNSYEQYF.

The table lists this clone with a few counts. The chain carries TRBV6-1 and TRBJ1-2; a weak D match, TRBD1 (6 bases). CDR1 MNHNS and CDR2 SASEGT come from the germline V gene. The CDR3 covers 16 residues. V lost 2 bases and J 1 base, leaving 14 bases between the germline ends. CDR3 sequence: CASSERLGAINYGYTF. The CDR3 nucleotides are TGTGCCAGCAGTGAACGGTTGGGGGCGATTAACTATGGCTACACCTTC.

This sequence joins TRBV7-9 and TRBJ1-3; D not certain. Trimming stripped 1 base from V and 3 bases from J, with 13 bases between. This CDR3 region has 16 residues. Per the germline V gene, CDR1 is SEHNR and CDR2 is FQNEAQ (reference sequence). CDR3 DNA: TGTGCCAGCAGCTTAGTCTCCGGGAACCTTGGAAACACCATATATTTT. This encodes CASSLVSGNLGNTIYF.

The CDR3 reads CASSSGGSGANVLTF. The CDR3 coding sequence is TGCGCCAGCAGCTCAGGGGGCTCTGGGGCCAACGTCCTGACTTTC. The V gene is TRBV5-1, the J gene TRBJ2-6; TRBD1 matches 7 bases. Per germline, CDR1 SGHRS and CDR2 YFSETQ. The V gene end was trimmed by 3 bases and the J gene end by 0 bases; junction bases not matched to a gene: 0. The CDR3 length is 15 residues.

The rearrangement links TRBV12-3 or TRBV12-4 to TRBJ1-2; D remains ambiguous. The length of the CDR3 is 10 residues. Between the trimmed V and J ends, which lost 5 bases and 6 bases, there was a span of 4 bases. CDR3 nucleotides: TGTGCCAGCAGTAGAGATGGCTACACCTTC. Encoded protein: CASSRDGYTF.

This clone was counted at least ten times. This rearrangement joins TRBV3-1 (or the pseudogene TRBV3-2) to TRBJ1-1; a possible D gene is TRBD1 (6 bases). CDR3 size: 16 residues. V was cut by 2 bases and J by 5 bases, with 18 bases left in between. Germline-derived CDR1 and CDR2 are LGHDT and YNNKEL (reference sequence). The CDR3 is CASSQYGAGEMTEAFF. CDR3 bases: TGTGCCAGCAGCCAATACGGGGCAGGGGAGATGACTGAAGCTTTCTTT.

This clone was seen just once. The rearrangement joins TRBV19 to TRBJ2-1; TRBD1 is a possible D gene (6 bases). V lost 4 bases, J lost 6 bases, and 16 bases lay in between. Germline V gene data show CDR1 as LNHDA and CDR2 as SQIVND (reference sequence). This CDR3 has 15 residues. Here the CDR3 reads CASSTRGGIINEQFF. In DNA, the CDR3 is TGTGCCAGTAGTACTCGAGGGGGTATTATCAATGAGCAGTTCTTC. Full variable domain (remainder filled in from reference TRBV19 and TRBJ2-1): DGGITQSPKYLFRKEGQNVTLSCEQNLNHDAMYWYRQDPGQGLRLIYYSQIVNDFQKGDIAEGYSVSREKKESFPLTVTSAQKNPTAFYLCASSTRGGIINEQFFGPGTRLTVL.

This clone was recorded once. A much larger clone is a single base away; this may be a read error. The rearrangement links TRBV11-3 to TRBJ1-1, with D possibly being TRBD1 (6 bases). The germline gives CDR1 SGHNT, CDR2 YENEEA. This CDR3 region has 14 residues. V was shortened by 5 bases and J by 0 bases, with 10 bases between the two germline ends. CDR3 residues: CASSVDSMNTEAFF. CDR3 in DNA: TGTGCCAGCAGCGTGGACAGTATGAACACTGAAGCTTTCTTT.

This chain connects TRBV29-1 to TRBJ1-4; 8 positions match TRBD1. This CDR3 has 13 amino acids. Trimming removed 6 bases from V and 7 bases from J; junction bases left unmatched: 7. CDR1 SQVTM and CDR2 ANQGSEA come from the germline V gene. The CDR3 sequence: CSVGQENGEKLFF. In DNA form, the CDR3 reads TGCAGCGTGGGACAGGAAAATGGTGAAAAACTGTTTTTT.

This clone appeared a single time. The chain links TRBV28 to TRBJ1-5; a possible D gene is TRBD1 (5 bases). Deletions cut 0 bases from V and 2 bases from J, with 11 bases between. Germline assignment: CDR1 MDHEN and CDR2 SYDVKM. The CDR3 runs to 16 residues. The CDR3 DNA follows: TGTGCCAGCAGTTTATGGGCAGGGAACGGCAATCAGCCCCAGCATTTT. It yields the protein CASSLWAGNGNQPQHF.

The V call is TRBV5-1, the J call TRBJ1-1, with a weak D call TRBD1 (6 bases). Germline V gene data show CDR1 as SGHRS and CDR2 as YFSETQ. The length of the CDR3 is 16 residues. V was clipped by 6 bases and J by 4 bases, with 22 bases between them. The CDR3 DNA sequence: TGCGCCAGCAACCTTGGTACGGGGGGCAGGGGCACTGAAGCTTTCTTT. The encoded protein is CASNLGTGGRGTEAFF.

With respect to this clone: At one of its ends the junction is not consistent with the germline gene, which may arise from a read error. V gene TRBV11-2 combines with J gene TRBJ2-7, with 8 bases aligning to TRBD1. Germline V gene sequence: CDR1 SGHAT, CDR2 FQNNGV. The CDR3 is made up of 14 amino acids. CDR3 residues: CASSWTGYSHEQYF. The CDR3 DNA reads as TGTGCCAGCAGCTGGACAGGGTACTCCCACGAGCAGTACTTC.